These 21 T cell receptor beta chains came from one sample sequenced in a study of breast tumors, draining lymph nodes, adjacent tissues. MiXCR was run by TCRdb on the multiplex PCR reads, yielding one entry per CDR3 protein. The table lists 130,000 or so distinct CDR3 sequences, about 20% of them singletons. Breast cancer patients provided tissue from their axillary draining lymph nodes. The sequenced material came from axillary lymph node tissue. The receptors come from a female donor with breast cancer. Some clones in this sample may be carry-over from other donors' samples.

Remarks on this clonotype: This likely comes from a read error, as the CDR3 has no conserved phenylalanine or tryptophan at its end. This chain connects TRBV28 to TRBJ2-7, with D hard to call. The CDR3 sequence is 15 residues long. Trimming removed 5 bases at V and 6 bases at J, with 20 bases between. Per germline, CDR1 MDHEN and CDR2 SYDVKM. The CDR3 DNA reads TGTGCCAGCAGTCTTCCCCCCCCGACTGTAGGCGAGCAGTACCTC. It codes for CASSLPPPTVGEQYL.

This clonotype appeared many times. V gene TRBV28 combines with J gene TRBJ2-2; D possibly corresponds to TRBD2 (5 bases). V lost 8 bases, J lost 4 bases, and 8 bases lay in between. Per germline, CDR1 MDHEN and CDR2 SYDVKM. The CDR3 runs to 12 residues. The CDR3: CASHRGTGELFF. The CDR3 DNA reads TGTGCCAGCCACCGGGGCACCGGGGAGCTGTTTTTT.

Concerning this clonotype: A clone one base away is much larger, so this may be a read error. DNA for the CDR3: TGTGCCAGTAGTAGGTCAGCAAATAACTATGGCTACGCCTTC. Its translation is CASSRSANNYGYAF. The chain combines TRBV19 with TRBJ1-2; no reliable D call. Per germline, CDR1 LNHDA and CDR2 SQIVND (reference sequence). This CDR3 spans 14 amino acids.

The rearrangement joins TRBV12-3 or TRBV12-4 to TRBJ1-1, with 7 bases lining up with TRBD1. The CDR3 contains 19 residues. V shed 5 bases, J shed 1 base, and the junction held 19 bases outside the gene matches. The CDR3 DNA reads TGTGCCAGCAGTGCCAGCCACCCGGGACAGAGGTTTGCGAACACTGAAGCTTTCTTT. This sequence encodes CASSASHPGQRFANTEAFF.

The chain recombines TRBV27 with TRBJ2-3; TRBD2 is a possible D gene (6 bases). The germline V and J ends were trimmed by 4 bases and 1 base, with 9 bases remaining between them. Germline CDR1 reads MNHEY; CDR2 reads SMNVEV (reference sequence). The CDR3 runs 14 residues. CDR3 sequence: CASSSIAGTDTQYF. The CDR3 DNA sequence: TGTGCCAGCAGTTCTATAGCGGGCACAGATACGCAGTATTTT.

This rearrangement joins TRBV28 to TRBJ2-1; 7 nucleotides line up with TRBD1. The CDR3 totals 13 residues. CDR1 MDHEN and CDR2 SYDVKM come from the germline V gene. V was pared by 5 bases and J by 9 bases, with 7 bases of the junction left unmatched. The CDR3 protein is CASSLRYRGEQFF. The CDR3 DNA reads as TGTGCCAGCAGTCTTCGGTACAGGGGTGAGCAGTTCTTC.

The gene calls are TRBV18 and TRBJ1-1; 9 positions agree with TRBD1. The J segment lost 1 base and the V segment lost 5 bases, leaving 8 bases of the junction unmatched. The CDR3 has 16 amino acids. Germline V CDR1 and CDR2: KGHSH, LQKENI. The CDR3 region has the DNA TGTGCCAGCTCAGTCCCGGGACAGGGCTCGAACACTGAAGCTTTCTTT. It codes for CASSVPGQGSNTEAFF.

This clonotype was picked up many times. The V call is TRBV12-3 or TRBV12-4, the J call TRBJ1-2, with 9 bases aligning to TRBD1. The CDR3 loop spans 13 amino acids. With 6 bases clipped from V and 8 bases from J, the junction kept 7 bases outside the gene matches. The DNA for the CDR3 is TGTGCCAGCAGCCGTAGGACAGGGGAAGGCTACACCTTC. Residues: CASSRRTGEGYTF.

Notes on this clonotype: Since a much larger clone is just one base distant, this may be a read error. Without the conserved terminal phenylalanine or tryptophan, this CDR3 likely stems from a read error. The chain has TRBV9 and TRBJ2-2; D gene uncertain. Germline CDR1 and CDR2: SGDLS and YYNGEE. CDR3 length equals 13 residues. The ends were cut back, 4 bases at V and 5 bases at J, with 9 bases in the middle. CDR3 coding DNA: TGTGCCAGCAGCCCTCGCCCAACCGGGGAGCTGTTTTCT. As protein: CASSPRPTGELFS.

V usage is TRBV27 and J usage is TRBJ1-4, with D possibly matching TRBD1 (5 bases). The germline V gene has CDR1 MNHEY and CDR2 SMNVEV (reference sequence). The V end lost 6 bases, the J end lost 4 bases, and 18 bases lay between the germline ends. This CDR3 is built from 16 residues. The CDR3 reads CASSTWGGGGNEKLFF. Here the CDR3 DNA reads TGTGCCAGCAGCACTTGGGGGGGAGGTGGTAATGAAAAACTGTTTTTT.

Concerning this clonotype: One end of the junction is discordant with germline, which a read error may explain. CDR3 in DNA: TGTGCCAGCAGCGTAGATTCGGGTTTTGGAGACACCATATATTTT. This sequence encodes CASSVDSGFGDTIYF. The chain joins TRBV9 to TRBJ1-3, with D unclear. The CDR3 loop spans 15 amino acids. CDR1 SGDLS and CDR2 YYNGEE come from the germline V gene.

This clonotype was counted many times. This chain uses TRBV29-1 with TRBJ2-3; 10 positions agree with TRBD2. The CDR3 sequence is 13 residues long. In germline, CDR1 is SQVTM, CDR2 ANQGSEA. For the CDR3, the DNA is TGCAGTGCTAGCGGGAGTAACACAGATACGCAGTATTTT. It specifies CSASGSNTDTQYF.

This clonotype was seen at least ten times. Written as DNA, the CDR3 is TGCAGTGCTAGAGCACAGGGGGGTAGCAATCAGCCCCAGCATTTT. Encoded protein: CSARAQGGSNQPQHF. The chain employs TRBV20-1 and TRBJ1-5; TRBD1 matches at 8 bases. The ends lost 1 base at V and 0 bases at J; junction bases unmatched: 2. CDR1 and CDR2 from the germline V gene are DFQATT and SNEGSKA (reference sequence). CDR3 length: 15 residues.

This clonotype was seen repeatedly, ten times or more. The V gene is TRBV12-3 or TRBV12-4, the J gene TRBJ2-7; 8 bases are a match to TRBD2. The ends lost 3 bases at V and 1 base at J; junction bases unmatched: 2. There are 14 residues in the CDR3. DNA for the CDR3: TGTGCCAGCAGTTTGGGACTAGTTTCCTACGAGCAGTACTTC. Its translation: CASSLGLVSYEQYF.

To note about this clonotype: A much larger clone lies one base from this, so it may be a read error. The J gene is TRBJ2-5, the V gene TRBV5-6; D remains ambiguous. The CDR3 extends over 15 amino acids. Germline V gene sequence: CDR1 SGHDT, CDR2 YYEEEE. V was clipped by 4 bases and J by 1 base, with 14 bases between them. The DNA for the CDR3 is TGTGCCAGCAGCAGTGGCCTGGGGTCCCAAGAGACCCAGTACTTC. It is translated as CASSSGLGSQETQYF.

This clonotype was seen at least ten times. V is TRBV6-1 and J is TRBJ2-3; unclear D gene. Germline V gives CDR1 MNHNS, CDR2 SASEGT. The CDR3 has 14 amino acids. Deletions cut 5 bases from V and 2 bases from J, with 11 bases between. The CDR3 reads CASSKKSATDTQYF. DNA for the CDR3: TGTGCCAGCAGTAAAAAGTCGGCCACAGATACGCAGTATTTT.

In regard to this clonotype: With a much larger clone just one base away, this may be a read error. The J gene is TRBJ2-7, the V gene TRBV6-1, with D possibly TRBD1 on 6 matching bases. CDR1 and CDR2 (germline): MNHNS, SASEGT. The CDR3 has 13 amino acids. DNA of the CDR3: TGTGCCAGCAGCCAGGGGTTCGGCTACGAGCAGCACTTC. It specifies CASSQGFGYEQHF.

This clonotype was seen more than once but under ten times. The chain joins TRBV7-9 to TRBJ1-1, with D uncertain. The V end lost 6 bases, the J end lost 1 base, and 6 bases lay between the germline ends. Germline V gene sequence: CDR1 SEHNR, CDR2 FQNEAQ (reference sequence). The CDR3 contains 12 residues. The CDR3 loop reads CASRGANTEAFF. The CDR3 DNA is TGTGCCAGCAGGGGCGCGAACACTGAAGCTTTCTTT.

This clonotype qualifies as medium-sized. V gene TRBV7-6 combines with J gene TRBJ2-7; TRBD1 matches 10 bases. J was trimmed by 5 bases and V by 5 bases; bases with no gene match: 6. The CDR3 is 14 residues long. Per germline, CDR1 SGHVS and CDR2 FNYEAQ. The CDR3 nucleotides are TGTGCCAGCAGCACCCGGGGACAGGGGAACGAGCAGTACTTC. It codes for CASSTRGQGNEQYF.

This clonotype was detected many times. CDR3 sequence reads: CSAGRQWGGYGYTF. CDR3 bases: TGCAGTGCTGGAAGACAATGGGGGGGCTATGGCTACACCTTC. This chain links TRBV20-1 with TRBJ1-2, with D maybe TRBD1 (5 bases). The CDR3 runs to 14 residues. Looked up from germline, CDR1 is DFQATT and CDR2 is SNEGSKA (reference sequence). Trimming took off 5 bases at V and 4 bases at J, with 17 bases between the two ends.

This clonotype was observed many times. The chain links TRBV19 to TRBJ1-2; possibly TRBD1 for D (6 bases). Germline values: CDR1 LNHDA, CDR2 SQIVND (reference sequence). The CDR3 runs to 15 residues. Trimming shortened V by 3 bases and J by 2 bases, and 13 bases separated the two germline ends. Here the CDR3 reads CASSIVTGWNYGYTF. The DNA for the CDR3 is TGTGCCAGTAGTATCGTAACAGGGTGGAACTATGGCTACACCTTC.